A single sample gave rise to the 21 T cell receptor beta chains below, sequenced in a study of blood T cell repertoires in COVID-19 (dated by TCRdb to the early 2020s). The library was obtained by the immunoSEQ multiplex PCR assay. Imported from immuneACCESS, the table was reduced by TCRdb to in-frame sequences with V and J called. These copies leave out some clones; in studies compared against another copy, an unresolved V gene accounts for under half, and the cause of the remainder is not known. Within this sample are about 270,000 clones, with around 89% of them counted one time only. The ten biggest clones cover over 4% of the sample. Sequenced material: PBMCs or T cells enriched from blood (not recorded which). These receptors were taken from a woman aged 30 to 39 with acute COVID-19.

The chain combines TRBV7-9 with TRBJ2-3; D possibly corresponds to TRBD1 (6 bases). The CDR3 loop spans 15 amino acids. Trimming removed 0 bases from V and 4 bases from J, with 11 bases in between. Germline CDR1 and CDR2: SEHNR and FQNEAQ (reference sequence). CDR3 sequence (DNA): TGTGCCAGCAGCTTAGCGATAGGGGGAGCAGATACGCAGTATTTT. Translated, it gives CASSLAIGGADTQYF. Full variable domain (rest looked up from reference TRBV7-9 and TRBJ2-3): DTGVSQNPRHKITKRGQNVTFRCDPISEHNRLYWYRQTLGQGPEFLTYFQNEAQLEKSRLLSDRFSAERPKGSFSTLEIQRTEQGDSAMYLCASSLAIGGADTQYFGPGTRLTVL.

V gene TRBV2 combines with J gene TRBJ1-6; D not resolved. The CDR3 contains 16 residues. CDR1 SNHLY and CDR2 FYNNEI come from the germline V gene. Trimming shortened V by 6 bases and J by 6 bases, and 18 bases separated the two germline ends. The CDR3 coding sequence is TGTGCCAGCAGCGAGGAGGCCTCGGGTTCTAATTCACCCCTCCACTTT. This sequence encodes CASSEEASGSNSPLHF.

The chain uses TRBV28 and TRBJ1-6; 7 bases align to TRBD1. CDR3 length: 16 residues. Germline V CDR1 and CDR2: MDHEN, SYDVKM. Losses at the gene ends were 6 bases for V and 7 bases for J; bases not matched to a gene: 12. The CDR3: CASRPAGQFTNSPLHF. CDR3 sequence (DNA): TGTGCCAGCAGGCCCGCGGGACAGTTCACGAATTCACCCCTCCACTTT.

The chain links TRBV5-6 to TRBJ2-2; 9 nucleotides agree with TRBD2. Trimming at V came to 4 bases and at J to 5 bases, leaving 15 bases not matched to a gene. This CDR3 has 18 amino acids. In germline, CDR1 is SGHDT, CDR2 YYEEEE. The CDR3 coding sequence is TGTGCCAGCAGCGCAGACATTATTAGCGGGAGTCGTACCGGGGAGCTGTTTTTT. This translates into CASSADIISGSRTGELFF.

The rearrangement links TRBV5-1 to TRBJ2-2; D unclear. In germline, CDR1 is SGHRS, CDR2 YFSETQ. Deletions cut 0 bases from V and 0 bases from J, with 9 bases between. This CDR3 has 16 residues. The DNA of the CDR3 is TGCGCCAGCAGCTTGGTCAGCGACTCGAACACCGGGGAGCTGTTTTTT. It translates to CASSLVSDSNTGELFF.

The rearrangement links TRBV4-2 to TRBJ2-3; D might be TRBD2 (6 bases). Trimming pared 0 bases from V and 2 bases from J, leaving 9 bases between. Germline V gene sequence: CDR1 LGHNA, CDR2 YNFKEQ. The CDR3 has 15 amino acids. CDR3 DNA sequence: TGTGCCAGCAGCCAAGAGGCGGGACCCACAGATACGCAGTATTTT. It yields the protein CASSQEAGPTDTQYF.

V is TRBV28 and J is TRBJ1-2; 9 bases fit TRBD1. The V segment lost 3 bases and the J segment 5 bases; nucleotides outside the gene matches: 7. The CDR3 has 15 amino acids. CDR1 is MDHEN and CDR2 is SYDVKM in the germline V gene. The CDR3 sequence: CASSLPGQGLYGYTF. In nucleotides, the CDR3 is TGTGCCAGCAGTTTGCCGGGACAGGGTTTGTATGGCTACACCTTC.

The genes are TRBV19 and TRBJ2-7; weak D call: TRBD1 (5 bases). V gave up 3 bases and J gave up 4 bases, with 10 bases separating them. There are 13 residues in the CDR3. CDR1 is LNHDA and CDR2 is SQIVND in the germline V gene (reference sequence). This CDR3 reads CASSMGQWYEQYF. The CDR3 bases are TGTGCCAGTAGTATGGGGCAGTGGTACGAGCAGTACTTC.

The chain links TRBV19 to TRBJ2-7, with 7 bases aligning to TRBD2. The V gene's germline CDR1 is LNHDA and CDR2 SQIVND (reference sequence). J gave up 1 base and V 8 bases, and 17 bases lay outside the gene matches. The CDR3 spans 17 residues. CDR3 sequence (DNA): TGTGCCAGTGCCTCTGCTAGCGGAGGGGTCCGATCCTACGAGCAGTACTTC. Protein product: CASASASGGVRSYEQYF.

This chain links TRBV5-4 with TRBJ2-1; D is possibly TRBD1 (8 bases). Per germline, CDR1 SGHNT and CDR2 YYREEE (reference sequence). CDR3 length equals 16 residues. Deletions cut 1 base from V and 5 bases from J, with 16 bases between. The CDR3 bases are TGTGCCAGCAGCTTGACCCTACAGGGGGGGGACAATGAGCAGTTCTTC. As protein: CASSLTLQGGDNEQFF. Looking up the rest from reference TRBV5-4 and TRBJ2-1 gives the full variable domain: ETGVTQSPTHLIKTRGQQVTLRCSSQSGHNTVSWYQQALGQGPQFIFQYYREEENGRGNFPPRFSGLQFPNYSSELNVNALELDDSALYLCASSLTLQGGDNEQFFGPGTRLTVL.

J is TRBJ1-5 and V is TRBV24-1; TRBD1 is a possible D gene (5 bases). V was trimmed by 2 bases and J by 2 bases, leaving 9 bases between them. CDR3 length equals 15 residues. Germline V gene data show CDR1 as KGHDR and CDR2 as SFDVKD. The chain's CDR3 is CATSDSQGGNQPQHF. CDR3 nucleotides: TGTGCCACCAGTGATTCCCAGGGTGGCAATCAGCCCCAGCATTTT.

The chain recombines TRBV28 with TRBJ2-7, with D possibly being TRBD2 (5 bases). CDR3 length: 15 residues. The germline gives CDR1 MDHEN, CDR2 SYDVKM. Between the trimmed V and J ends, which lost 3 bases and 3 bases, there was a span of 15 bases. CDR3 coding DNA: TGTGCCAGCAGTTTGGGAGCGGACGTGAGCTACGAGCAGTACTTC. Its protein is CASSLGADVSYEQYF.

V is TRBV28 and J is TRBJ1-6; 7 bases align to TRBD1. The CDR3 sequence is 15 residues long. Trimming cost V 7 bases and J 9 bases; bases outside gene matches: 12. CDR1 is MDHEN, CDR2 SYDVKM, per germline. The CDR3 region is CASNTPQGIGSPLHF. The CDR3 DNA reads as TGTGCCAGCAATACCCCACAGGGGATAGGTTCACCCCTCCACTTT.

This chain links TRBV7-2 with TRBJ2-3, with D possibly TRBD1 on 5 matching bases. This CDR3 is built from 15 residues. Trimming removed 6 bases at V and 1 base at J, with 14 bases between. Germline loops: CDR1 SGHTA, CDR2 FQGNSA. The CDR3 loop is CASRDGRAGTDTQYF. CDR3 in DNA: TGTGCCAGCAGGGACGGCAGGGCGGGCACAGATACGCAGTATTTT.

The chain carries TRBV27 and TRBJ1-6; TRBD1 agrees at 7 bases. Trimming took 4 bases from V and 4 from J; bases not matched to a gene: 4. The CDR3 runs to 15 residues. CDR1 MNHEY and CDR2 SMNVEV come from the germline V gene (reference sequence). CDR3 coding DNA: TGTGCCAGCAGTTCCCCGGGACAGTATAATTCACCCCTCCACTTT. Residues: CASSSPGQYNSPLHF.

V is TRBV7-9 and J is TRBJ2-3; 8 bases are a match to TRBD2. Germline CDR1 reads SEHNR; CDR2 reads FQNEAQ (reference sequence). The CDR3 runs to 16 residues. J was trimmed by 2 bases and V by 5 bases; bases with no gene match: 9. The CDR3 sequence is CASSRGAGAVTDTQYF. The CDR3 DNA reads as TGTGCCAGCAGCCGGGGAGCGGGGGCCGTCACAGATACGCAGTATTTT.

V is TRBV3-1 (or the pseudogene TRBV3-2) and J is TRBJ1-6, with 8 nucleotides matching TRBD1. V shed 1 base, J shed 14 bases, and the junction held 13 bases outside the gene matches. The CDR3 is 16 amino acids. Looked up from germline, CDR1 is LGHDT and CDR2 is YNNKEL (reference sequence). The CDR3 reads CASSQGTWTGPTTLHF. In DNA, the CDR3 is TGTGCCAGCAGCCAAGGTACCTGGACAGGGCCTACCACCCTCCACTTT.

The chain uses TRBV28 and TRBJ1-4; a weak D match, TRBD1 (6 bases). Germline V gives CDR1 MDHEN, CDR2 SYDVKM. CDR3 length: 15 residues. Trimming removed 5 bases at V and 2 bases at J, with 12 bases between. CDR3 sequence reads: CASSPRTVTNEKLFF. CDR3 coding DNA: TGTGCCAGCAGTCCAAGGACAGTTACTAATGAAAAACTGTTTTTT.

This chain links TRBV4-3 with TRBJ2-1; D might be TRBD2 (5 bases). The germline V gene encodes CDR1 LGHNA and CDR2 YSLEER. Trimming pared 0 bases from V and 6 bases from J, leaving 24 bases between. The CDR3 is 19 amino acids. CDR3 nucleotide sequence: TGCGCCAGCAGCCAAGATGTTTCGCTAGCCGGTCTTTATCCCAATGAGCAGTTCTTC. It translates to CASSQDVSLAGLYPNEQFF.

The chain uses TRBV9 and TRBJ2-3; 7 positions agree with TRBD1. The CDR3 has 16 residues. CDR1 and CDR2 from the germline V gene are SGDLS and YYNGEE. The V gene end was trimmed by 4 bases and the J gene end by 2 bases; junction bases not matched to a gene: 10. The CDR3 DNA is TGTGCCAGCAGCCACCCATCGGGACAGCCCACAGATACGCAGTATTTT. It encodes CASSHPSGQPTDTQYF.

The V call is TRBV5-4, the J call TRBJ2-1, with D possibly being TRBD2 (6 bases). This CDR3 comprises 15 residues. Trimming stripped 0 bases from V and 6 bases from J, with 13 bases between. Germline V gene sequence: CDR1 SGHNT, CDR2 YYREEE (reference sequence). This CDR3 is CASSLGGGTSNEQFF. The CDR3 DNA is TGTGCCAGCAGCTTGGGGGGAGGAACTAGCAATGAGCAGTTCTTC.